This T cell receptor (beta chain) was profiled in a study of spatial heterogeneity in lung cancer. TCRdb itself ran the 5' RACE reads through MiXCR, one entry per CDR3 protein. Of about 45,000 distinct CDR3 sequences listed, 6.8% were seen once; the top ten hold around two fifths. The time point was: sample taken at primary tumor resection. The sequenced material consisted of unsorted whole RNA from tumor, nontumor lung or frozen PBMC. Unmatched junction bases numbered 15, after V lost 11 bases and J lost 4 bases. From germline, CDR1 is MDHEN and CDR2 SYDVKM. CDR3 length equals 16 residues. This clonotype was detected a few times.

The receptor's source is a female donor with early-stage non-small cell lung cancer. This sequence joins TRBV28 and TRBJ1-2; 11 bases are shared with TRBD1. The material was PBMCs, obtained at surgery. CDR3 sequence reads: CAAHGWTGGPIYGYTF. The CDR3, as DNA: TGTGCCGCCCATGGATGGACAGGGGGCCCTATCTATGGCTACACCTTC.